The T cell receptor beta chain described here comes from a study of CD8+CD57+ T cells in acquired aplastic anemia. Study-level information: Sorted CD4+ and CD8+ cells gave a mean 3.2 ug DNA, range 0.2 to 27.4 ug.

Study-wide results and caveats: CD8+ Simpson's diversity did not differ significantly between patients and controls.

The CDR3 runs to 14 residues. Germline V gene sequence: CDR1 MRHNA, CDR2 SNTAGT. V lost 4 bases and J lost 1; bases outside the gene matches: 3. All sequencing subjects had displayed CD8+CD57+ cell expansion on flow cytometry. The cohort consisted entirely of patients having severe acquired aplastic anemia. This clonotype was counted at least ten times. Its antigen is not identified. Genomic DNA, serving as template, underwent TCR beta VDJ and CDR3 profiling. Each CDR3 protein is one row after TCRdb ran MiXCR on the reads. The profile shows some 150,000 distinct CDR3 sequences, 71% of them singletons. The chain links TRBV6-4 to TRBJ2-5; 7 positions agree with TRBD2. The sequenced sample consisted of sorted CD4+, CD8+, or CD8+CD57+ T cells (not recorded which) from PBMCs. This TCR was recovered from a human donor with aplastic anemia. CDR3 sequence reads: CASSATSAQETQYF. The CDR3 DNA sequence: TGTGCCAGCAGTGCCACTAGCGCCCAAGAGACCCAGTACTTC.